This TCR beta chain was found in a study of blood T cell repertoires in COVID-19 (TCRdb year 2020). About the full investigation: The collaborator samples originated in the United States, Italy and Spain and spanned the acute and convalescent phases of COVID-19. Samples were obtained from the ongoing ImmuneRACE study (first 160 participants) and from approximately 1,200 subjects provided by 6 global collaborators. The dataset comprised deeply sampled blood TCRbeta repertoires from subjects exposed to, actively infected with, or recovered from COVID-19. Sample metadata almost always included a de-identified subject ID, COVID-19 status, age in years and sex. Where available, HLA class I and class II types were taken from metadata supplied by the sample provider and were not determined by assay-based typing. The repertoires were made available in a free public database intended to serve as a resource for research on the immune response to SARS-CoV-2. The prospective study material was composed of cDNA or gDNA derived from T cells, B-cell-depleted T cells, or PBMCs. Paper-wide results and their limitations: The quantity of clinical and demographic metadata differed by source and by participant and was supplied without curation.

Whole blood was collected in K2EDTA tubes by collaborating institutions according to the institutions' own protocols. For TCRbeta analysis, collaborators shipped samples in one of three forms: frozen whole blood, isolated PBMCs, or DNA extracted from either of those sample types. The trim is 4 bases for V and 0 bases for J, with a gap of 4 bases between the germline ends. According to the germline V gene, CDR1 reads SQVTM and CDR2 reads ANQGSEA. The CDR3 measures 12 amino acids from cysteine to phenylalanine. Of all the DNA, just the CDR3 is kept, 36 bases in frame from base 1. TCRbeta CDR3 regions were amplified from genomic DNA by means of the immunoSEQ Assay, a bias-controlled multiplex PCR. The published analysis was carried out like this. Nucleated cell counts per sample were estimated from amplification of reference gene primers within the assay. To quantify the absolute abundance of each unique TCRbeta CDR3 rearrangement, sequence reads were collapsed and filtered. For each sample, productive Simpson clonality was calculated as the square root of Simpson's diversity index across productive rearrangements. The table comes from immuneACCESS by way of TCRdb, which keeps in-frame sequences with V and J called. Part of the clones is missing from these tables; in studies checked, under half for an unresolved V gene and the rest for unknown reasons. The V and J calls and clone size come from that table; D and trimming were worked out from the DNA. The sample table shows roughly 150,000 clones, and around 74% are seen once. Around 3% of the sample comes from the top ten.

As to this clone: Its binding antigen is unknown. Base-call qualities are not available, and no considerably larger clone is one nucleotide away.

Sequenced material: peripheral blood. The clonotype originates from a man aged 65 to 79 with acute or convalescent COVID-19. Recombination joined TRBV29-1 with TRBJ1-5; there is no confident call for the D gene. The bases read TGCAGCGTTGGGGCTAGCAATCAGCCCCAGCATTTT. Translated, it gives CSVGASNQPQHF.